The 20 T cell receptor beta chains listed next were all sequenced from one sample in a study of control samples from healthy donors and cancer patients. Sequencing was performed with immunoSEQ multiplex PCR; in TCRdb, only in-frame clones are kept and a portion is missing. The sample consists of just under 60,000 clones, more than 85% of them appearing once. Input material: PBMCs. The source of these receptors is a man between 40 and 49 years old with colorectal cancer.

The V and J genes are TRBV6-5 and TRBJ1-2, with 9 bases that match TRBD1. After removal of 1 base from V and 6 bases from J, the junction contained 3 bases not matched to a gene. The CDR3 consists of 14 residues. Germline loops: CDR1 MNHEY, CDR2 SVGAGI. The CDR3 loop reads CASSYLGTGHGYTF. The CDR3 nucleotides are TGTGCCAGCAGTTACTTAGGGACAGGGCATGGCTACACCTTC.

The chain uses TRBV5-1 and TRBJ2-5, with 10 bases that match TRBD1. The CDR3 has 15 amino acids. Germline V gene data show CDR1 as SGHRS and CDR2 as YFSETQ. The ends lost 2 bases at V and 5 bases at J; junction bases unmatched: 6. The CDR3, as DNA: TGCGCCAGCAGCTTAGGACAGGGGGTTTTGGAGACCCAGTACTTC. This gives the protein CASSLGQGVLETQYF.

This clone was detected only once. V and J are TRBV20-1 and TRBJ1-2; TRBD1 is a possible D gene (5 bases). The V gene lost 5 bases and the J gene lost 6 bases, with 10 bases spanning the gap. The CDR3 loop spans 11 amino acids. Germline V gene data show CDR1 as DFQATT and CDR2 as SNEGSKA (reference sequence). CDR3 sequence (DNA): TGCAGTGCTGCGGGGCCGCATGGCTACACCTTC. Amino acid sequence: CSAAGPHGYTF.

The chain carries TRBV30 and TRBJ2-7; 7 positions agree with TRBD1. The J segment lost 2 bases and the V segment lost 2 bases, leaving 3 bases of the junction unmatched. Germline values: CDR1 GTSNPN, CDR2 SVGIG (reference sequence). The CDR3 totals 13 residues. The CDR3 reads CAWSRTGAYEQYF. Here the CDR3 DNA reads TGTGCCTGGAGTCGTACAGGGGCCTACGAGCAGTACTTC.

The gene calls are TRBV5-6 and TRBJ2-3, with D tentatively TRBD2 (5 bases). V lost 1 base, J lost 2 bases, and 11 bases lay in between. The CDR3 runs 15 residues. CDR1 and CDR2 from the germline V gene are SGHDT and YYEEEE. CDR3 loop: CASSLYSVVTDTQYF. CDR3 nucleotides: TGTGCCAGCAGCTTGTATAGCGTAGTCACAGATACGCAGTATTTT.

This chain uses TRBV4-1 with TRBJ1-2, with TRBD1 matching over 11 bases. The CDR3 sequence is 16 residues long. With 2 bases clipped from V and 5 bases from J, the junction kept 7 bases outside the gene matches. Germline loops: CDR1 MGHRA, CDR2 YSYEKL. CDR3 sequence: CASSQWTGGVGYGYTF. The CDR3 coding sequence is TGCGCCAGCAGCCAATGGACAGGGGGCGTAGGTTATGGCTACACCTTC.

This rearrangement joins TRBV9 to TRBJ2-3, with 8 nucleotides matching TRBD2. Germline V gene lookup returns CDR1 SGDLS and CDR2 YYNGEE. CDR3 length equals 16 residues. The V segment lost 0 bases and the J segment 0 bases; nucleotides outside the gene matches: 3. This chain's CDR3 is CASSVEAGGSTDTQYF. CDR3 bases: TGTGCCAGCAGCGTAGAGGCGGGGGGCAGCACAGATACGCAGTATTTT.

The chain couples TRBV30 to TRBJ1-5; 7 bases align to TRBD1. V shed 0 bases, J shed 7 bases, and the junction held 9 bases outside the gene matches. The CDR3 extends over 15 amino acids. The germline gives CDR1 GTSNPN, CDR2 SVGIG (reference sequence). As DNA, the CDR3 is TGTGCCTGGAGTGTAGATGGGACAGCTAGGCAGCCCCAGCATTTT. Protein: CAWSVDGTARQPQHF.

The chain uses TRBV7-2 and TRBJ1-3; D unresolved. This CDR3 has 15 residues. The germline CDR1 and CDR2 sequences are SGHTA and FQGNSA. The V end lost 1 base, the J end lost 2 bases, and 9 bases lay between the germline ends. CDR3: CASSLGVRTGNTIYF. CDR3 nucleotides: TGTGCCAGCAGCTTAGGGGTGAGGACTGGAAACACCATATATTTT.

V gene TRBV2 combines with J gene TRBJ1-5; D possibly corresponds to TRBD1 (6 bases). Germline assignment: CDR1 SNHLY and CDR2 FYNNEI. Trimming shortened V by 3 bases and J by 9 bases, and 12 bases separated the two germline ends. CDR3 length: 13 residues. CDR3 nucleotide sequence: TGTGCCAGCAGTGACCGCCAGGGGTCGCCCCAGCATTTT. Its protein is CASSDRQGSPQHF.

Written as DNA, the CDR3 is TGCGCCAGCAGCCCGACAGGCCGCAATCAGCCCCAGCATTTT. Protein product: CASSPTGRNQPQHF. The chain couples TRBV4-1 to TRBJ1-5, with D possibly matching TRBD1 (6 bases). Germline values: CDR1 MGHRA, CDR2 YSYEKL. This CDR3 contains 14 residues. V lost 4 bases to trimming and J lost 2 bases, with 9 bases between them.

The chain joins TRBV9 to TRBJ2-6, with 10 bases lining up with TRBD2. CDR1 and CDR2 from the germline V gene are SGDLS and YYNGEE. This CDR3 region has 18 residues. Losses at the gene ends were 3 bases for V and 0 bases for J; bases not matched to a gene: 6. CDR3 coding DNA: TGTGCCAGCAGCGGACTTAGCGGGGGGATCTCTGGGGCCAACGTCCTGACTTTC. Translating gives CASSGLSGGISGANVLTF.

V is TRBV6-2 or TRBV6-3 and J is TRBJ1-2, with a weak D call TRBD1 (6 bases). From germline, CDR1 is MNHEY and CDR2 SVGEGT. CDR3 size: 16 residues. Trimming took off 2 bases at V and 5 bases at J, with 18 bases between the two ends. The CDR3 reads CASSYVSSQGFYGYTF. In DNA form, the CDR3 reads TGTGCCAGCAGTTACGTCTCCTCCCAGGGGTTTTATGGCTACACCTTC.

V usage is TRBV7-9 and J usage is TRBJ2-7, with TRBD2 matching over 8 bases. This CDR3 region has 16 residues. Trimming removed 5 bases from V and 7 bases from J; junction bases left unmatched: 16. Germline assignment: CDR1 SEHNR and CDR2 FQNEAQ (reference sequence). Written as DNA, the CDR3 is TGTGCCAGCAGCCATATTAATAGCGGGGATGGGCGGGAGCAGTACTTC. Translated, it gives CASSHINSGDGREQYF.

The chain links TRBV5-1 to TRBJ1-6; D remains unclear. The length of the CDR3 is 15 residues. V lost 0 bases to trimming and J lost 7 bases, with 11 bases between them. Germline CDR1 is SGHRS and CDR2 is YFSETQ. CDR3 amino acids: CASSLGAKTNSPLHF. In DNA, the CDR3 is TGCGCCAGCAGCTTGGGGGCAAAAACGAATTCACCCCTCCACTTT.

This chain uses TRBV30 with TRBJ2-1, with 8 bases fitting TRBD2. The CDR3 is 17 amino acids. Trimming cost V 4 bases and J 3 bases; bases outside gene matches: 14. Looked up from germline, CDR1 is GTSNPN and CDR2 is SVGIG (reference sequence). CDR3 sequence reads: CAWNHEAGGRVYNEQFF. CDR3 nucleotides: TGTGCCTGGAACCATGAGGCGGGGGGCCGAGTCTACAATGAGCAGTTCTTC.

The chain employs TRBV9 and TRBJ1-3, with 12 nucleotides matching TRBD1. The CDR3 spans 19 residues. Germline CDR1 and CDR2: SGDLS and YYNGEE. With 4 bases clipped from V and 1 base from J, the junction kept 12 bases outside the gene matches. In DNA, the CDR3 is TGTGCCAGCAGCCAACTACCGGGACAGGGGGCCGGATCTGGAAACACCATATATTTT. Its protein is CASSQLPGQGAGSGNTIYF.

This clone was seen once. The chain combines TRBV6-6 with TRBJ2-7; D could derive from TRBD1 or TRBD2 (7 bases each). There are 15 residues in the CDR3. Trimming removed 2 bases from V and 3 bases from J, with 14 bases in between. CDR1 MNHNY and CDR2 SVGAGI come from the germline V gene (reference sequence). The CDR3 DNA reads TGTGCCAGCAGTTACGATGGCAGGGGGGGCTACGAGCAGTACTTC. It translates to CASSYDGRGGYEQYF.

The chain couples TRBV19 to TRBJ2-1, with TRBD2 matching 7 bases. The V and J ends lost 1 base and 6 bases, in that order; junction bases with no gene match: 9. This CDR3 is built from 16 residues. CDR1 and CDR2 (germline): LNHDA, SQIVND (reference sequence). The CDR3 region is CASSIGEGLRINEQFF. The DNA of the CDR3 is TGTGCCAGTAGTATAGGGGAGGGCCTCAGAATCAATGAGCAGTTCTTC.

This clone was found once. The V and J genes are TRBV6-5 and TRBJ2-7; 11 bases line up with TRBD1. The CDR3 has 15 residues. Losses at the gene ends were 6 bases for V and 5 bases for J; bases not matched to a gene: 9. Germline lookup yields CDR1 MNHEY and CDR2 SVGAGI. The chain's CDR3 is CASRDSGTGGDEQYF. CDR3 nucleotides: TGTGCCAGCAGGGACTCCGGGACAGGGGGAGACGAGCAGTACTTC.